These 30 T cell receptor beta chains originate from one sample sequenced in a study of technical replicates of blood from four donors. TCRdb keeps only in-frame clones here, not all; method: immunoSEQ multiplex PCR. The sample comprises 56,000 or so clones, 85% to 95% of which are singletons, and about 4% rests with the top ten. The sample consisted of PBMCs. The receptors originated from a human donor in good health. Some clones in this sample may be carry-over from other donors' samples.

The rearrangement uses TRBV7-9 and TRBJ2-1; D gene uncertain. This CDR3 has 15 amino acids. With 2 bases removed from V and 6 bases from J, the gap between germline ends came to 14 bases. CDR1 SEHNR and CDR2 FQNEAQ come from the germline V gene (reference sequence). CDR3 sequence reads: CASSLLSPPGNEQFF. In DNA form, the CDR3 reads TGTGCCAGCAGCTTACTGAGCCCTCCCGGCAATGAGCAGTTCTTC.

The V call is TRBV6-5, the J call TRBJ2-7; weak D call: TRBD2 (6 bases). Germline loops: CDR1 MNHEY, CDR2 SVGAGI. The CDR3 is 15 amino acids. V dropped 6 bases and J dropped 2 bases, with 17 bases sitting between them. The CDR3 coding sequence is TGTGCCAGCAGCGGGGGACGAATTAAGGCCTACGAGCAGTACTTC. Protein product: CASSGGRIKAYEQYF.

This clone appeared a single time. This chain connects TRBV12-5 to TRBJ2-3; 7 bases agree with TRBD2. J was trimmed by 6 bases and V by 0 bases; bases with no gene match: 15. Germline V lookup: CDR1 LGHNT, CDR2 FRNRAP. This CDR3 has 18 residues. Here the CDR3 reads CASGLVRRGLRPDDTQYF. The CDR3 bases are TGTGCTAGTGGTTTGGTAAGAAGGGGACTACGCCCGGATGATACGCAGTATTTT.

The chain recombines TRBV11-3 with TRBJ2-7, with D possibly TRBD2 on 6 matching bases. The CDR3 consists of 17 residues. The germline CDR1 and CDR2 sequences are SGHNT and YENEEA. V lost 4 bases, J lost 0 bases, and 19 bases lay in between. The CDR3 DNA reads as TGTGCCAGCAGCTCCCTTTGGGCCGGACTAATCTCCTACGAGCAGTACTTC. Amino acids: CASSSLWAGLISYEQYF.

The CDR3 sequence: CASGSPTVGRNTIYF. CDR3 sequence (DNA): TGTGCTAGTGGTTCCCCGACAGTCGGTCGTAACACCATATATTTT. V is TRBV12-5 and J is TRBJ1-3; possibly TRBD1 for D (5 bases). This CDR3 has 15 amino acids. Trimming took 4 bases from V and 7 from J, leaving 17 bases between them. The germline V gene encodes CDR1 LGHNT and CDR2 FRNRAP.

V usage is TRBV5-8 and J usage is TRBJ1-1; the D gene is possibly TRBD1 (6 bases). CDR1 is SGHTS, CDR2 YDEGEE, per germline. The CDR3 contains 13 residues. Trimming shortened V by 1 base and J by 8 bases, and 12 bases separated the two germline ends. CDR3 loop: CASSLFRDREAFF. CDR3 DNA: TGTGCCAGCAGCTTGTTCCGTGACAGGGAAGCTTTCTTT.

This chain links TRBV6-1 with TRBJ1-6, with a tentative D call TRBD1 (6 bases). Trimming removed 6 bases at V and 10 bases at J, with 13 bases between. This CDR3 spans 13 amino acids. Germline CDR1 is MNHNS and CDR2 is SASEGT. The CDR3 nucleotides are TGTGCCAGCAGCAACAGGGTTAGGTCACCCCTCCACTTT. Its translation is CASSNRVRSPLHF.

This clone has a single count. The chain links TRBV27 to TRBJ1-6; no reliable D call. CDR3 length equals 15 residues. Germline lookup yields CDR1 MNHEY and CDR2 SMNVEV (reference sequence). The V and J ends lost 0 bases and 7 bases respectively, with 10 bases between them. The CDR3 region is CASSLSRVINSPLHF. CDR3 nucleotide sequence: TGTGCCAGCAGTTTATCACGGGTAATCAATTCACCCCTCCACTTT.

This sequence joins TRBV6-1 and TRBJ2-7, with 13 bases matching TRBD2. This CDR3 is built from 18 residues. CDR1 MNHNS and CDR2 SASEGT come from the germline V gene. V gave up 2 bases and J gave up 5 bases; unmatched junction bases: 12. DNA of the CDR3: TGTGCCAGCAGTGAACTGATCGGACTAGCGGGGGCCTTTAACGAGCAGTACTTC. Its protein product is CASSELIGLAGAFNEQYF.

The gene calls are TRBV5-6 and TRBJ1-2; 9 bases line up with TRBD1. The germline CDR1 and CDR2 sequences are SGHDT and YYEEEE. The CDR3 loop spans 16 amino acids. The J segment lost 1 base and the V segment lost 0 bases, leaving 4 bases of the junction unmatched. The CDR3 region is CASSLGGTGFNYGYTF. The CDR3 DNA follows: TGTGCCAGCAGCTTGGGGGGGACAGGGTTTAACTATGGCTACACCTTC.

The chain is built from TRBV2 and TRBJ2-1; 7 nucleotides align to TRBD2. Per germline, CDR1 SNHLY and CDR2 FYNNEI. This CDR3 has 11 residues. The J segment lost 6 bases and the V segment lost 9 bases, leaving 2 bases of the junction unmatched. This chain's CDR3 is CASGGGNEQFF. The CDR3 DNA is TGTGCCAGTGGGGGGGGCAATGAGCAGTTCTTC.

J is TRBJ2-3 and V is TRBV9; the match to TRBD1 covers 7 bases. There are 15 residues in the CDR3. Per the germline V gene, CDR1 is SGDLS and CDR2 is YYNGEE. J lost 0 bases, V lost 0 bases, and 1 base had no gene match. The CDR3 coding sequence is TGTGCCAGCAGCGTAGAGGGGGCCAGCACAGATACGCAGTATTTT. Protein: CASSVEGASTDTQYF. Filled out from reference TRBV9 and TRBJ2-3, the complete variable domain reads DSGVTQTPKHLITATGQRVTLRCSPRSGDLSVYWYQQSLDQGLQFLIQYYNGEERAKGNILERFSAQQFPDLHSELNLSSLELGDSALYFCASSVEGASTDTQYFGPGTRLTVL.

This clone was observed a single time. The genes are TRBV6-5 and TRBJ1-1; perhaps TRBD1 as D (5 bases). V shed 2 bases and J shed 7 bases, with 5 bases lying between them. CDR1 MNHEY and CDR2 SVGAGI come from the germline V gene. CDR3 length equals 11 residues. CDR3 residues: CASSYDSEAFF. CDR3 sequence (DNA): TGTGCCAGCAGTTACGACAGTGAAGCTTTCTTT.

This rearrangement joins TRBV6-1 to TRBJ1-1, with no clear D. There are 16 residues in the CDR3. The germline V gene encodes CDR1 MNHNS and CDR2 SASEGT. V gave up 2 bases and J gave up 1 base, with 14 bases separating them. As DNA, the CDR3 is TGTGCCAGCAGTGAACAGTCCTTCGTAAGGAACACTGAAGCTTTCTTT. It yields the protein CASSEQSFVRNTEAFF.

V gene TRBV7-6 combines with J gene TRBJ2-7; the match to TRBD1 covers 7 bases. The CDR3 is 16 amino acids. The trim removed 1 base at V and 3 bases at J, leaving 9 bases unmatched. Germline V gene data show CDR1 as SGHVS and CDR2 as FNYEAQ. CDR3 protein: CASSLGPPGGIYEQYF. The CDR3 region has the DNA TGTGCCAGCAGCTTAGGACCCCCAGGGGGTATCTACGAGCAGTACTTC.

The chain uses TRBV6-5 and TRBJ2-7; 9 bases map to TRBD1. The junction had 11 bases not matched to a gene; V was cut back by 6 bases and J by 5 bases. CDR3 size: 15 residues. Germline CDR1 MNHEY, CDR2 SVGAGI. CDR3 DNA: TGTGCCAGCAGATTGACCGGGACAGGGTCCCACGAGCAGTACTTC. Translating it yields CASRLTGTGSHEQYF.

The rearrangement joins TRBV5-1 to TRBJ2-1; TRBD2 matches 9 bases. Germline trimming cut 2 bases from V and 8 bases from J; bases unmatched to any gene: 11. CDR1 SGHRS and CDR2 YFSETQ come from the germline V gene. The CDR3 covers 16 residues. CDR3 nucleotides: TGCGCCAGCAGCTTCGTACTGAGCGGGGGGCAGGATGAGCAGTTCTTC. The encoded protein is CASSFVLSGGQDEQFF.

The J gene is TRBJ2-1, the V gene TRBV5-1, with TRBD1 matching 9 bases. The germline V gene encodes CDR1 SGHRS and CDR2 YFSETQ. This CDR3 comprises 14 residues. V shed 3 bases, J shed 3 bases, and the junction held 1 base outside the gene matches. CDR3 sequence reads: CASSSTGGYNEQFF. As DNA, the CDR3 is TGCGCCAGCAGCTCGACAGGGGGCTACAATGAGCAGTTCTTC.

The chain recombines TRBV7-9 with TRBJ2-3; 9 bases line up with TRBD1. The CDR3 has 16 amino acids. The germline gives CDR1 SEHNR, CDR2 FQNEAQ (reference sequence). Losses at the gene ends were 5 bases for V and 0 bases for J; bases not matched to a gene: 6. CDR3 protein: CASSKGDRDSTDTQYF. CDR3 in DNA: TGTGCCAGCAGCAAAGGGGACAGGGATAGCACAGATACGCAGTATTTT.

The rearrangement joins TRBV5-4 to TRBJ2-1; D might be TRBD2 (5 bases). CDR1 and CDR2 (germline): SGHNT, YYREEE (reference sequence). This CDR3 contains 14 residues. V dropped 1 base and J dropped 0 bases, with 5 bases sitting between them. The CDR3 DNA reads as TGTGCCAGCAGCTTGCGGGGCTCCTACAATGAGCAGTTCTTC. Translated: CASSLRGSYNEQFF.

The V and J genes are TRBV5-1 and TRBJ2-2; 8 bases are shared with TRBD1. The germline V gene has CDR1 SGHRS and CDR2 YFSETQ. V trimming: 5 bases; J trimming: 1 base; junction bases outside the gene matches: 4. The CDR3 runs 15 residues. The CDR3, as DNA: TGCGCCAGCAGACGGACAGGGTTGAACACCGGGGAGCTGTTTTTT. Its protein is CASRRTGLNTGELFF.

This chain links TRBV20-1 with TRBJ1-1; the D gene is possibly TRBD1 (5 bases). The CDR3 covers 11 residues. CDR1 and CDR2 from the germline V gene are DFQATT and SNEGSKA (reference sequence). V lost 6 bases and J 4 bases, leaving 9 bases between the germline ends. CDR3 bases: TGCAGTGCACGGACACGCACTGAAGCTTTCTTT. Translating it yields CSARTRTEAFF.

This clone was counted many times. The V and J genes are TRBV30 and TRBJ2-2; 12 bases match TRBD1. Germline loops: CDR1 GTSNPN, CDR2 SVGIG (reference sequence). With V trimmed by 3 bases and J by 3 bases, 2 bases remained unmatched. There are 15 residues in the CDR3. As DNA, the CDR3 is TGTGCCTGGAGGGGACAGGGGGCAGACACCGGGGAGCTGTTTTTT. Its protein product is CAWRGQGADTGELFF.

This clone is a singleton in its sample. The chain is built from TRBV19 and TRBJ2-7; D ambiguous. Germline V gene sequence: CDR1 LNHDA, CDR2 SQIVND (reference sequence). The CDR3 consists of 11 residues. V lost 8 bases and J 6 bases, leaving 11 bases between the germline ends. The CDR3 nucleotides are TGTGCCAGTTCTCTGGGCGCCGAGCAGTACTTC. Its translation: CASSLGAEQYF.

The chain links TRBV5-4 to TRBJ1-1; D ambiguous. Germline loops: CDR1 SGHNT, CDR2 YYREEE (reference sequence). This CDR3 spans 13 amino acids. Trimming left V 1 base short and J 4 bases short, with 8 bases between. As DNA, the CDR3 is TGTGCCAGCAGCTTGTATGAGGGCACTGAAGCTTTCTTT. Encoded protein: CASSLYEGTEAFF.

The V call is TRBV2, the J call TRBJ1-1; 8 bases match TRBD1. J lost 0 bases, V lost 6 bases, and 3 bases had no gene match. The CDR3 contains 14 residues. In germline, CDR1 is SNHLY, CDR2 FYNNEI. CDR3: CASRTGAMNTEAFF. The DNA for the CDR3 is TGTGCCAGCAGGACAGGGGCAATGAACACTGAAGCTTTCTTT.

This clone occurred a few times. The V and J genes are TRBV27 and TRBJ2-7; D uncertain. V lost 5 bases to trimming and J lost 2 bases, with 13 bases between them. Germline assignment: CDR1 MNHEY and CDR2 SMNVEV (reference sequence). The CDR3 has 14 residues. This chain's CDR3 is CASSVTIGTYEQYF. The CDR3 DNA follows: TGTGCCAGCAGTGTAACTATTGGAACCTACGAGCAGTACTTC.

This chain links TRBV2 with TRBJ1-1, with TRBD1 matching over 10 bases. Germline CDR1 and CDR2: SNHLY and FYNNEI. The V and J ends lost 5 bases and 5 bases, in that order; junction bases with no gene match: 5. The CDR3 has 14 amino acids. The chain's CDR3 is CASSHGQGGTEAFF. CDR3 DNA sequence: TGTGCCAGCAGTCACGGACAGGGGGGTACTGAAGCTTTCTTT.

The chain couples TRBV9 to TRBJ2-3; 12 nucleotides match TRBD2. With 6 bases clipped from V and 1 base from J, the junction kept 3 bases outside the gene matches. The germline V gene encodes CDR1 SGDLS and CDR2 YYNGEE. This CDR3 has 15 residues. For the CDR3, the DNA is TGTGCCAGCACCAGGACTAGCGGGGGCACAGATACGCAGTATTTT. It codes for CASTRTSGGTDTQYF.

V usage is TRBV10-3 and J usage is TRBJ1-5; D ambiguous. Germline V CDR1 and CDR2: ENHRY, SYGVKD. The V end was cut by 3 bases, the J end by 1 base, with 13 bases between. This CDR3 has 16 residues. The CDR3 spells CAISESVIASNQPQHF. The DNA for the CDR3 is TGTGCCATCAGTGAAAGCGTGATTGCGAGCAATCAGCCCCAGCATTTT.